Given below is one T cell receptor beta chain in context. This CDR3 has 13 amino acids. Looked up from germline, CDR1 is DFQATT and CDR2 is SNEGSKA (reference sequence). V gave up 3 bases and J gave up 7 bases; unmatched junction bases: 5. Via MiXCR, TCRdb re-called the RT-PCR reads, giving one row per CDR3 protein. The sample consists of about 680,000 distinct CDR3 sequences, around 14% of them appearing once. The gene calls are TRBV20-1 and TRBJ1-4; 7 bases are shared with TRBD1. The TCR comes from a female donor in good health, serving as a healthy control. The sequencing sample was made of memory CD4+ T cells from blood. Written as DNA, the CDR3 is TGCAGTGCTAGGAGGGGGCCAGGTGAAAAACTGTTTTTT. It specifies CSARRGPGEKLFF.